This T cell receptor (beta chain) was identified in a study of blood T cell repertoires in COVID-19. As for the study in general: Acute and convalescent COVID-19 specimens originated in the United States, Italy and Spain.

Grouping used clinical history reported by participants in a survey and questionnaire. Clones were sequenced by immunoSEQ multiplex PCR, and TCRdb holds only the in-frame ones, with some missing. The table includes 250,000 or so clones, 80% to 90% detected once. The CDR3 consists of 15 residues. Germline V gene sequence: CDR1 SGHAT, CDR2 FQNNGV. Trimming took off 4 bases at V and 0 bases at J, with 10 bases between the two ends. The chain has TRBV11-2 and TRBJ1-3; a possible D gene is TRBD1 (6 bases). This TCR came from a woman between 45 and 60 years old who had been exposed to COVID-19. The sequencing sample was made of PBMCs or T cells enriched from blood (not recorded which). CDR3 region: CASSYRALSGNTIYF. DNA for the CDR3: TGTGCCAGCAGCTACAGGGCCCTCTCTGGAAACACCATATATTTT.